These T cell receptor beta chains were read from a single sample in a study of cytomegalovirus exposure and HLA in healthy donors. Data came from immunoSEQ multiplex PCR; TCRdb stores just in-frame clones and leaves some out. The sample holds about 89,000 clones; approximately 83% are singletons and the top ten take around 3.6%. The sequencing sample was made of PBMCs. These receptors originate from a female donor in good health and CMV-seropositive. CDR3s include the opening cysteine and the closing phenylalanine or tryptophan. Each record gives: V gene, clone size, D gene, CDR3 protein. D genes are given only for firm matches. Size values are once, few and many counts, or a class for expanded clones, and some rows have none.

V: TRBV9
size: -
D: -
CDR3: CASSVGGGEKLFF

V: TRBV4-1
size: -
D: -
CDR3: CASSHPPTGRTDTQYF

V: TRBV11-2
size: -
D: TRBD2
CDR3: CASSLEYPSGFSYEQYF

V: TRBV5-4
size: few
D: -
CDR3: CASSLGGGGDTIYF

V: TRBV28
size: -
D: -
CDR3: CASSFFYRRELTNEKLFF

V: TRBV7-9
size: -
D: -
CDR3: CASSSSGTYEQYF

V: TRBV30
size: -
D: TRBD2
CDR3: CAWSVSGTSGWRNTGELFF

V: TRBV7-6
size: -
D: TRBD1
CDR3: CASSRSGGGYTF

V: TRBV18
size: -
D: -
CDR3: CASSPPSVRRNIQYF

V: TRBV5-1
size: -
D: -
CDR3: CASSLGLQETQYF

V: TRBV9
size: -
D: TRBD1
CDR3: CASSVGQGAWETQYF

V: TRBV11-2
size: -
D: TRBD2
CDR3: CASSFSPLSGGAREQFF

V: TRBV15
size: -
D: -
CDR3: CATTDQGGSTEAFF

V: TRBV21-1
size: -
D: -
CDR3: CASSKQGSGYTF

V: TRBV7-3
size: -
D: TRBD1
CDR3: CASSPSGTENTEAFF

V: TRBV5-1
size: -
D: -
CDR3: CASSFTVAQETQYF

V: TRBV2
size: -
D: TRBD2
CDR3: CANSWVLAGPYEQYF

V: TRBV5-1
size: -
D: -
CDR3: CASSDGTPSTDTQYF

V: TRBV19
size: few
D: -
CDR3: CASMGQVNEKLFF

V: TRBV18
size: few
D: TRBD2
CDR3: CASSPPIQRGPYNEQFF

V: TRBV18
size: -
D: TRBD1
CDR3: CASSPPSGGYEQYF

V: TRBV5-4
size: -
D: TRBD1
CDR3: CASSLGQGDTGELFF

V: TRBV14
size: -
D: -
CDR3: CASSQVGGGAAFF

V: TRBV5-4
size: -
D: -
CDR3: CASSGGRGYTF

V: TRBV2
size: -
D: -
CDR3: CASSGGGREKLFF

V: TRBV7-2
size: -
D: TRBD2
CDR3: CASSKTSGRTNTGELFF

V: TRBV5-6
size: -
D: -
CDR3: CASSLGRINQPQHF

V: TRBV7-9
size: -
D: TRBD1
CDR3: CASSLNRGEAFF

V: TRBV5-1
size: -
D: -
CDR3: CASSPAGEGFMSTEAFF

V: TRBV9
size: -
D: TRBD2
CDR3: CASSVSPSGNMFNEQFF

V: TRBV9
size: -
D: -
CDR3: CASSETGTPDLMQYF

V: TRBV5-1
size: -
D: TRBD2
CDR3: CASSRGTSGTRTSYEQYF

V: TRBV19
size: few
D: TRBD1
CDR3: CASIAHQTGRPGELFF

V: TRBV5-1
size: once
D: TRBD1
CDR3: CASSLAGGFTDTQYF

V: TRBV9
size: once
D: TRBD1
CDR3: CASSVAGTGEHYGYTF

V: TRBV13
size: -
D: -
CDR3: CASSLDRSGAFF

V: TRBV4-1
size: -
D: -
CDR3: CASSKPPYNEQFF

V: TRBV27
size: -
D: -
CDR3: CASSLSMPGANTGELFF

V: TRBV10-1
size: -
D: -
CDR3: CASSSSGSLYGYTF

V: TRBV19
size: -
D: TRBD2
CDR3: CASSSGTSGSSETQYF

V: TRBV11-2
size: -
D: -
CDR3: CASSLGGSGQPQHF

V: TRBV5-1
size: few
D: TRBD1
CDR3: CASSLDGTGGETQYF

V: TRBV7-9
size: -
D: -
CDR3: CAISTGANVLTF

V: TRBV7-9
size: few
D: TRBD1
CDR3: CASSSGTEITGELFF

V: TRBV25-1
size: -
D: -
CDR3: CASSVGGGRETQYF

V: TRBV6-4
size: -
D: TRBD1
CDR3: CASSDSFRDRGLNTEAFF

V: TRBV4-2
size: -
D: TRBD1
CDR3: CASSQEVTGGTEAFF

V: TRBV18
size: -
D: -
CDR3: CASSPADYGYTF

V: TRBV5-1
size: -
D: -
CDR3: CASSLGPRGINEQFF

V: TRBV4-2
size: -
D: -
CDR3: CASSQDPGAWSEQYF

V: TRBV13
size: -
D: TRBD1
CDR3: CASSLGQGGNSPLHF

V: TRBV5-1
size: -
D: TRBD1
CDR3: CASSLDSGTGVIYEQYF

V: TRBV5-5
size: -
D: -
CDR3: CASSLLSNTEAFF